The following is a T cell receptor (beta chain) sequence with its context. Likely a read error: the CDR3 ends without its conserved phenylalanine or tryptophan. The limits of the CDR3 on the DNA are not certain, so only TCRdb's listed CDR3 is given. This sample is drawn from a study of identical twins. Germline V gene sequence: CDR1 SEHNR, CDR2 FQNEAQ (reference sequence). The CDR3 is made up of 12 amino acids, end residues included. TCRdb re-called the 5' RACE reads with MiXCR, one entry per CDR3 protein. The sample lists about 240,000 distinct CDR3 sequences, 6% to 8.5% occurring once. This sample was also put to use in a study of yellow fever vaccine responses in identical twins.

What was sequenced was CD8+ T cells sorted from blood. The chain is built from TRBV7-9 and TRBJ2-5. The clonotype comes from a woman aged 18-35 years in good health. This chain's CDR3 is CASSLETPSISL.